The 3 T cell receptor beta chains presented below share a single source sample, sequenced in a study of CD8+CD57+ T cells in acquired aplastic anemia. It was patients with CD8+CD57+ cell expansion by flow cytometry who were chosen for sequencing. TCR beta VDJ and CDR3 profiling used genomic DNA as template. TCRdb used MiXCR to reprocess the reads, holding one entry per CDR3 protein. The sample records under 350,000 distinct CDR3 sequences, 45% to 65% being singletons. Sequenced sample: sorted CD4+, CD8+, or CD8+CD57+ T cells (not recorded which) from PBMCs. These receptors all stem from a human donor with aplastic anemia.

The gene calls are TRBV5-1 and TRBJ2-1; no definite D call. Germline values: CDR1 SGHRS, CDR2 YFSETQ. The CDR3 has 16 amino acids. V was clipped by 3 bases and J by 4 bases, with 17 bases between them. Written as DNA, the CDR3 is TGCGCCAGCAGCTCTAAACCTGGATGGGGTTACAATGAGCAGTTCTTC. As protein: CASSSKPGWGYNEQFF.

This clonotype has a handful of counts. The chain has TRBV24-1 and TRBJ1-5; TRBD1 matches 10 bases. This CDR3 has 15 amino acids. Germline CDR1 and CDR2: KGHDR and SFDVKD. The ends lost 7 bases at V and 5 bases at J; junction bases unmatched: 7. Written as DNA, the CDR3 is TGTGCCACCAGGGGGACAGGGGAGGTGGATCAGCCCCAGCATTTT. As protein: CATRGTGEVDQPQHF.

The chain recombines TRBV24-1 with TRBJ1-1; no reliable D call. This CDR3 has 12 residues. V was cut by 5 bases and J by 0 bases, with 3 bases left in between. The germline V gene has CDR1 KGHDR and CDR2 SFDVKD. CDR3 bases: TGTGCCACCAGTGGAGTGAACACTGAAGCTTTCTTT. This codes for CATSGVNTEAFF.